This T cell receptor (beta chain) was documented in a study of blood T cell repertoires in COVID-19. In this sample, this clone turned up once. Method: immunoSEQ multiplex PCR; TCRdb's copy keeps in-frame clones and lacks some. The table includes roughly 250,000 clones, about 90% detected once. Material for sequencing was PBMCs or T cells enriched from blood (not recorded which). This TCR was sampled from a woman aged 25 to 39 with acute COVID-19.

The CDR3 sequence: CATLAGSGYEQFF. The CDR3 DNA is TGTGCCACGTTAGCGGGATCGGGTTATGAGCAGTTCTTC. The chain combines TRBV2 with TRBJ2-1, with 8 bases identical to TRBD2. The germline V gene has CDR1 SNHLY and CDR2 FYNNEI. CDR3 length equals 13 residues. J was trimmed by 8 bases and V by 10 bases; bases with no gene match: 10.